This T cell receptor (beta chain) was obtained from a study of regulatory T cells in long-lasting Graves disease (dated by TCRdb to about 2021). For context, the study as a whole: Newly diagnosed Graves' disease patients had taken antithyroid drugs for less than 3 months. Patients with persistent Graves' disease were compared with patients with newly diagnosed Graves' disease using TCR sequencing and RNA sequencing of peripheral blood. The study took place in China and was registered as a clinical trial. A total of approximately 35 samples underwent TCR sequencing: roughly 13 from persistent and some 20 from newly diagnosed Graves' disease patients.

The table lists this clonotype with a few counts. Its antigen is unknown. Per-base quality was not reported, and no clone a single base away is much larger than it. V lost 6 bases and J lost 0 bases, and the count of bases not matched to a germline gene is 3. The CDR3 holds 15 amino acids from the cysteine to the phenylalanine. This entry keeps only the CDR3 DNA: 45 bases, framed from base 1. The germline V gene (reference sequence) specifies LNHDA as CDR1 and SQIVND as CDR2. This specimen's time point label, per the study, means: newly diagnosed GD, antithyroid drugs for less than 3 months. For both TCR sequencing and RNA sequencing, RNA was extracted from PBMCs using TRIzol. Graves' disease was diagnosed according to American Thyroid Association guidelines. The patients came from an endocrinology department in Xi'an, China. Each patient gave about 9.1 milliliters of peripheral blood, collected in an EDTA anticoagulant tube. Ficoll Paque Plus density gradient separation was used to isolate PBMCs, and no further T cell sorting was done. An Agilent 2100 Bioanalyzer and agarose gel were used to check RNA quality, while a NanoDrop 2000 measured RNA concentration.

The library was prepared using multiplex PCR. TCRdb records Illumina HiSeq 4000 as the sequencer. CDR3 regions were amplified by Arm-PCR with iRepertoire HTBI primers to construct TCR beta libraries. Gel purification was performed on PCR products prior to sequencing. The original pipeline was this. Gene usage analysis of CDR3 amino acid clonotypes used the approximately 62 TRBV and around 13 TRBJ segments found across samples. COPE and FqMerger were used to merge the filtered high-quality paired reads into contigs. BLAST was used to align contigs to the IMGT TRBV, TRBD and TRBJ reference genes, and CDR3 was defined following IMGT. Any clonotype with a frequency above 0.1% was classified as a highly expanded clone. Shannon entropy was used to measure repertoire diversity, and the Gini coefficient was used to measure V-J evenness. Public clonotypes were defined as clonotypes shared by more than one individual. TCRdb itself trimmed the public reads at Q25 with fastp, ran MiXCR and retained productive beta chains. Rows matching on CDR3 protein sequence are summarized as one entry with the most common DNA and genes. These V and J calls are TCRdb output, not the study's own analysis. Present in this sample are about 610,000 distinct CDR3 sequences, roughly 16% of which were seen just once. The ten largest clones take up 12% of the sample.

Findings and caveats that apply to the study as a whole: A larger number of public clonotypes was shared among persistent patients (fewer than 3,000) than among newly diagnosed patients (approximately 930). Compared with newly diagnosed patients, persistent Graves' disease patients had lower TCR Shannon entropy and fewer highly expanded clones, which suggests clonal expansion. The authors noted that the small sample size was a limitation that may lower accuracy. Only peripheral blood was studied, because thyroid tissue, the primary lesion, was inaccessible. Sequencing and analysis were limited to the TCR beta chain. TRBV28, TRBJ1-2 and TRBJ2-5 were preferentially used in persistent disease, while TRBV20-1 and TRBJ2-1 were favored in newly diagnosed disease.

The sample also formed part of further work on T cells in Graves' hyperthyroidism and ophthalmopathy. As the second publication notes: Stable Graves' hyperthyroidism was defined as no progression to ophthalmopathy during 18 months of follow-up. Hyperthyroidism patients were newly diagnosed, with disease duration under 2 months, and aged 18 to 65 years. Patients with uncontrolled infections, other autoimmune diseases, pregnancy or lactation were excluded. Diagnoses were established on the basis of clinical symptoms, serum thyroxine and TRAb, thyroid ultrasound, and orbital computed tomography. For the first round of RT-PCR on the TCR CDR3, the HTBI primer set was used together with the Qiagen OneStep RT-PCR kit. Most expanded thyroid clonotypes (frequency above 0.001) were also detected in blood, suggesting blood repertoires may reflect thyroid immune responses. Ophthalmopathy was separated from stable hyperthyroidism by a 13 V-J signature model, with approximately 90% sensitivity and approximately 84% specificity obtained in cross-validation and 80%/75% obtained in testing. In validation, the model predicted progression to ophthalmopathy a median of about 6.5 months before onset, with about 70% sensitivity and almost 75% specificity. TCR V-J signatures able to tell the groups apart were searched for in a discovery cohort of some 100 patients, of whom roughly 42 had Graves' ophthalmopathy and around 57 had stable Graves' hyperthyroidism. Prospective prediction of ophthalmopathy was tested in an independent validation cohort consisting of 18 to 20 hyperthyroidism patients and some 17 patients who later progressed to ophthalmopathy. The 100 or so discovery patients were randomly split 7:3 into training and test sets. Thyroid tissue and blood T-cell repertoires from about 6 Graves' hyperthyroidism patients were also compared in the study. Following sampling, methimazole starting at 30 mg daily was given to hyperthyroidism patients, and high-dose intravenous methylprednisolone was given to ophthalmopathy patients. Libraries were constructed in a second round of multiplex PCR, after which size selection and purification were carried out. The libraries were sequenced on an Illumina HiSeq2000 using paired-end 100 bp reads. SOAPnuke was used to process the raw data, with reads discarded if the reads contained adapters or uncalled bases, had a mean Phred below 15, or lacked an exact constant-primer or identifier match. High-quality paired reads were merged with COPE v1.2.5, and unique nucleotide sequences were defined as clonotypes. MiTCR v1.1 was used to align the clonotypes against IMGT TRBV, TRBD and TRBJ reference segments. Only V-J combinations with frequency above 0.0001, covering 98% to 99.2% of repertoires, were analysed. A TCS score was defined as the ratio of F50 (clonal expansion) to E x V (chaos), with BLOSUM62-based TCRdist applied between CDR3 peptides within each V-J. Welch's t-statistics and random forest reduced several hundred V-J features to about 13, which were used in a naive Bayes classifier (R e1071). No statistical method was used to set the sample size in advance, and investigators knew the group allocation. TCR Vbeta CDR3 sequencing of approximately 140 peripheral blood samples (approximately 44 ophthalmopathy, around 80 hyperthyroidism and around 17 progressor patients) is reported in the paper.

This receptor was taken from a man younger than 30 with Graves disease. Donor details come from another sample of the same person, matched by shared clones. The sample in question was peripheral blood mononuclear cells (PBMCs), obtained at new diagnosis, from a patient treated with antithyroid drugs. In this chain, TRBV19 is recombined with TRBJ2-2; 8 nucleotides in the junction match TRBD1. In nucleotides, the sequence is TGTGCCAGTAGCTGGACAGGGACGAACACCGGGGAGCTGTTTTTT. This sequence encodes CASSWTGTNTGELFF.